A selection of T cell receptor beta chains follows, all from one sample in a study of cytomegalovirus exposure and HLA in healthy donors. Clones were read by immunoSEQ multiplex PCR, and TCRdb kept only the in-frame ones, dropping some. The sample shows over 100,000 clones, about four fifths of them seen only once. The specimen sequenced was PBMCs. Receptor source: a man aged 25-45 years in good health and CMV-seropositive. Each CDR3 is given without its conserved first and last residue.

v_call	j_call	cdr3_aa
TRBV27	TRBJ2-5	ASSGTQGSGSLETQY
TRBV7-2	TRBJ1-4	ASSLWGRGGGANEKLF
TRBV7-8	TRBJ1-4	ASSVRDRLGPNEKLF
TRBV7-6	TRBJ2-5	ASSSIRGLETQY
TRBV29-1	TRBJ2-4	SGARGEGNIQY
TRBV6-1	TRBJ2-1	ATLQIAGGRF
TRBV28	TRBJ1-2	ASTLDRDDYGYT
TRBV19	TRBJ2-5	ASKRGLAGLETQY
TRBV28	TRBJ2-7	ASSIGGQGYEQY
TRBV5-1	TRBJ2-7	ASSFGSGPYEQY
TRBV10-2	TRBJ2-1	ASSGLAGGIYNEQF
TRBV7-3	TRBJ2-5	ASSLNGRGETQY
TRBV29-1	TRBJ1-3	SVDVGRVGNTIY
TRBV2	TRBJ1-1	ASSVGRKNTEAF
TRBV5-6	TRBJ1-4	ASSVDGVEGKLF
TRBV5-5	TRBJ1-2	ASSLNLGQDLNYGYT
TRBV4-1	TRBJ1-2	ASSQPSFQGARGYT
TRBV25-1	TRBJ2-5	ASSERSSAQTQY
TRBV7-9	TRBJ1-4	ASSTSTGGGEKLF
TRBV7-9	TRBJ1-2	SSSSPGTGFNYGYT
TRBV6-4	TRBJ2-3	APRDTQY
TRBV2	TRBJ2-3	ASSEFGGESTDTQY
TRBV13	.	ASSPRWGSYEQY